This T cell receptor (beta chain) was sequenced in a study of identifying expanded T cells in peripheral blood. Sequencing used immunoSEQ multiplex PCR; TCRdb keeps in-frame clones, though not all of them. The sample records 100,000 to 150,000 clones, roughly 82% being singletons. No infections or other immune events were documented during collection. Worth noting for this clone: Its specificity is unknown.

Study results and caveats: Over two and four weeks, about 15 and 19 clones changed, versus around 1.2 between replicates. Variance in clone template counts between roughly two-week samples significantly increased with total template count across all healthy donors.

This CDR3 is 15 amino acids long. CDR1 SGHTA and CDR2 FQGNSA come from the germline V gene. Deletions cut 2 bases from V and 4 bases from J, with 14 bases between. Specimen: blood. This sequence joins TRBV7-2 and TRBJ2-5; tentatively, D is TRBD1 or TRBD2 (6 bases each). The sequence came from a person aged 18-70 years in good health. CDR3: CASSLNPGARETQYF. CDR3 DNA sequence: TGTGCCAGCAGCTTAAACCCGGGGGCTAGAGAGACCCAGTACTTC.